A single sample is the source of the 21 T cell receptor beta chains below, sequenced in a study of shared clonotypes between healthy human individuals. Assay used: immunoSEQ multiplex PCR; TCRdb lists only in-frame clones, some missing. The sample has approximately 530,000 clones; 90% to 96% are singletons. The sequenced material came from naive CD4+ T cells sorted from blood. The subset here: CD45RA+ positively selected. The receptor set was obtained from a woman aged 25 to 45 in good health.

The chain combines TRBV6-5 with TRBJ1-1; D possibly corresponds to TRBD1 (5 bases). V lost 6 bases and J lost 10, with 21 bases in between. CDR3 length: 14 residues. CDR1 MNHEY and CDR2 SVGAGI come from the germline V gene. CDR3 bases: TGTGCCAGCAGGCCAACGACAGTGCCGGGAGTAGCTTTCTTT. This codes for CASRPTTVPGVAFF.

The chain carries TRBV19 and TRBJ2-3; no clear D gene. V lost 6 bases, J lost 0 bases, and 10 bases lay in between. This CDR3 contains 14 residues. Per germline, CDR1 LNHDA and CDR2 SQIVND (reference sequence). Here the CDR3 DNA reads TGTGCCAGTAGCCCCTTTAGAAGCACAGATACGCAGTATTTT. This gives the protein CASSPFRSTDTQYF.

The J gene is TRBJ1-3, the V gene TRBV28; no definite D call. The germline V gene has CDR1 MDHEN and CDR2 SYDVKM. V lost 6 bases and J lost 3, with 12 bases in between. The CDR3 contains 14 residues. The CDR3 spells CASRDGRIGNTIYF. The DNA of the CDR3 is TGTGCCAGCAGAGATGGACGGATTGGAAACACCATATATTTT.

The chain couples TRBV11-2 to TRBJ1-2, with TRBD1 matching 8 bases. This CDR3 has 14 amino acids. Per germline, CDR1 SGHAT and CDR2 FQNNGV. The ends lost 8 bases at V and 8 bases at J; junction bases unmatched: 13. CDR3 sequence reads: CASAQEIRGQGYTF. The CDR3 DNA reads TGTGCCAGCGCCCAAGAAATCAGGGGGCAAGGCTACACCTTC.

The rearrangement joins TRBV5-1 to TRBJ2-1; D gene unclear. The CDR3 consists of 13 residues. Germline V gene lookup returns CDR1 SGHRS and CDR2 YFSETQ. The V and J ends lost 6 bases and 7 bases respectively, with 14 bases between them. This CDR3 is CASTIEDGNEQFF. In DNA, the CDR3 is TGCGCCAGCACCATAGAAGATGGGAATGAGCAGTTCTTC.

J is TRBJ1-1 and V is TRBV19; D may be TRBD1 (5 bases). CDR3 size: 16 residues. V gave up 5 bases and J gave up 0 bases, with 16 bases separating them. CDR1 LNHDA and CDR2 SQIVND come from the germline V gene (reference sequence). The CDR3 loop reads CASSGAVTIMNTEAFF. CDR3 sequence (DNA): TGTGCCAGTAGTGGGGCCGTAACAATCATGAACACTGAAGCTTTCTTT.

The chain recombines TRBV5-1 with TRBJ2-7, with 9 bases aligning to TRBD2. J lost 3 bases, V lost 0 bases, and 7 bases had no gene match. Per the germline V gene, CDR1 is SGHRS and CDR2 is YFSETQ. This CDR3 spans 16 amino acids. CDR3 bases: TGCGCCAGCAGCTTGGTAGCGGGGGTCTCCGTCTACGAGCAGTACTTC. Amino acids: CASSLVAGVSVYEQYF.

The chain recombines TRBV5-1 with TRBJ2-2; unclear D gene. The CDR3 extends over 13 amino acids. V dropped 3 bases and J dropped 7 bases, with 10 bases sitting between them. The V gene's germline CDR1 is SGHRS and CDR2 YFSETQ. The CDR3 sequence: CASSWSPDGELFF. The CDR3 DNA follows: TGCGCCAGCAGCTGGTCCCCGGACGGGGAGCTGTTTTTT. Based on the CDR3 plus reference TRBV5-1 and TRBJ2-2, the full variable domain is KAGVTQTPRYLIKTRGQQVTLSCSPISGHRSVSWYQQTPGQGLQFLFEYFSETQRNKGNFPGRFSGRQFSNSRSEMNVSTLELGDSALYLCASSWSPDGELFFGEGSRLTVL.

The V gene is TRBV6-5, the J gene TRBJ2-1; D is possibly TRBD1 (6 bases). V dropped 2 bases and J dropped 6 bases, with 17 bases sitting between them. CDR1 MNHEY and CDR2 SVGAGI come from the germline V gene. The CDR3 extends over 16 amino acids. CDR3 bases: TGTGCCAGCAGTTACCTCGACGGTACAGGGCCCAATGAGCAGTTCTTC. This translates into CASSYLDGTGPNEQFF.

The chain employs TRBV23-1 and TRBJ2-7; 8 bases match TRBD1. TRBV23-1 belongs to the ORF category, with a function that is uncertain. There are 14 residues in the CDR3. With V trimmed by 4 bases and J by 5 bases, 7 bases remained unmatched. CDR3 in DNA: TGCGCCAGCAGTCCAGGACAGGGTTTGGACGAGCAGTACTTC. It codes for CASSPGQGLDEQYF.

This sequence joins TRBV2 and TRBJ2-3, with 10 positions matching TRBD2. The CDR3 length is 15 residues. V gave up 3 bases and J gave up 4 bases; unmatched junction bases: 4. The germline V gene encodes CDR1 SNHLY and CDR2 FYNNEI. The DNA for the CDR3 is TGTGCCAGCAGTGATCTACTAGCGGGATCAGATACGCAGTATTTT. Its translation is CASSDLLAGSDTQYF.

The chain joins TRBV28 to TRBJ2-1; D gene uncertain. The CDR3 is 11 residues long. Per the germline V gene, CDR1 is MDHEN and CDR2 is SYDVKM. Trimming pared 3 bases from V and 8 bases from J, leaving 5 bases between. The CDR3 region is CASSFAHEQFF. CDR3 coding DNA: TGTGCCAGCAGTTTCGCCCATGAGCAGTTCTTC.

The V and J genes are TRBV10-1 and TRBJ2-3; no definite D call. Germline V gene lookup returns CDR1 WNHNN and CDR2 SYGVQD (reference sequence). This CDR3 comprises 13 residues. V shed 6 bases and J shed 3 bases, with 10 bases lying between them. The CDR3 sequence: CASSASGTDTQYF. The CDR3 DNA follows: TGCGCCAGCAGCGCCTCTGGAACAGATACGCAGTATTTT.

The chain is built from TRBV30 and TRBJ1-2, with D unclear. The CDR3 contains 17 residues. Deletions cut 0 bases from V and 6 bases from J, with 23 bases between. The V gene's germline CDR1 is GTSNPN and CDR2 SVGIG (reference sequence). The CDR3 reads CAWSVRRSGEEFNGYTF. DNA for the CDR3: TGTGCCTGGAGTGTACGACGGTCCGGGGAGGAATTTAATGGCTACACCTTC.

In its sample, this clone was seen once. The chain links TRBV5-1 to TRBJ2-7, with a possible D match to TRBD1 (6 bases). Between the trimmed V and J ends, which lost 4 bases and 5 bases, there was a span of 22 bases. CDR1 and CDR2 from the germline V gene are SGHRS and YFSETQ. The length of the CDR3 is 16 residues. CDR3 in amino acids: CASSDAQGLDLDEQYF. The CDR3 DNA sequence: TGCGCCAGCAGCGATGCACAGGGATTGGACCTCGACGAGCAGTACTTC. Variable domain in full (rest from reference TRBV5-1 and TRBJ2-7): KAGVTQTPRYLIKTRGQQVTLSCSPISGHRSVSWYQQTPGQGLQFLFEYFSETQRNKGNFPGRFSGRQFSNSRSEMNVSTLELGDSALYLCASSDAQGLDLDEQYFGPGTRLTVT.

This clone was seen just once. V and J are TRBV5-1 and TRBJ2-7; tentative D call: TRBD2 (6 bases). V was cut by 4 bases and J by 6 bases, with 20 bases left in between. This CDR3 region has 15 residues. CDR1 SGHRS and CDR2 YFSETQ come from the germline V gene. The CDR3: CASSVVAALGGEQYF. CDR3 DNA sequence: TGCGCCAGCAGCGTCGTAGCGGCTCTCGGGGGCGAGCAGTACTTC.

The chain uses TRBV19 and TRBJ2-4; TRBD1 matches at 7 bases. Germline V lookup: CDR1 LNHDA, CDR2 SQIVND (reference sequence). V lost 5 bases to trimming and J lost 0 bases; unmatched junction nucleotides: 7. This CDR3 is 16 amino acids long. CDR3 protein: CASSPVQGIAKNIQYF. The CDR3 nucleotides are TGTGCCAGTAGTCCAGTACAGGGGATAGCCAAAAACATTCAGTACTTC. Full variable domain (remainder filled in from reference TRBV19 and TRBJ2-4): DGGITQSPKYLFRKEGQNVTLSCEQNLNHDAMYWYRQDPGQGLRLIYYSQIVNDFQKGDIAEGYSVSREKKESFPLTVTSAQKNPTAFYLCASSPVQGIAKNIQYFGAGTRLSVL.

V usage is TRBV15 and J usage is TRBJ2-1; TRBD2 matches at 10 bases. The germline V gene encodes CDR1 LNHNV and CDR2 YYDKDF (reference sequence). With V trimmed by 3 bases and J by 5 bases, 4 bases remained unmatched. This CDR3 is built from 15 residues. The CDR3 DNA reads TGTGCCACCAGCAGCGGGACTAGCGACCACAATGAGCAGTTCTTC. This sequence encodes CATSSGTSDHNEQFF.

V and J are TRBV5-4 and TRBJ2-1; TRBD2 aligns across 8 bases. The V segment lost 0 bases and the J segment 5 bases; nucleotides outside the gene matches: 4. CDR3 length: 15 amino acids. Germline-derived CDR1 and CDR2 are SGHNT and YYREEE (reference sequence). The CDR3, as DNA: TGTGCCAGCAGCTTGGGACTAGCGCCAAACAATGAGCAGTTCTTC. Translated: CASSLGLAPNNEQFF.

As for this clone: Different DNA sequences within this sample yield the same CDR3. This sequence joins TRBV28 and TRBJ2-7; the D is unclear. Trimming removed 6 bases from V and 7 bases from J, with 7 bases in between. Germline loops: CDR1 MDHEN, CDR2 SYDVKM. The CDR3 spans 10 residues. The CDR3, as DNA: TGTGCCAGCAGCATCCGTGAGCAGTACTTC. Its protein is CASSIREQYF.

This chain links TRBV16 with TRBJ1-4; D gene ambiguous. The germline V gene encodes CDR1 KGHSY and CDR2 FQNENV. The CDR3 length is 13 residues. V was trimmed by 4 bases and J by 5 bases, leaving 8 bases between them. The CDR3 coding sequence is TGTGCCAGCAGCCGGACGGGAAATGAAAAACTGTTTTTT. Its translation is CASSRTGNEKLFF.